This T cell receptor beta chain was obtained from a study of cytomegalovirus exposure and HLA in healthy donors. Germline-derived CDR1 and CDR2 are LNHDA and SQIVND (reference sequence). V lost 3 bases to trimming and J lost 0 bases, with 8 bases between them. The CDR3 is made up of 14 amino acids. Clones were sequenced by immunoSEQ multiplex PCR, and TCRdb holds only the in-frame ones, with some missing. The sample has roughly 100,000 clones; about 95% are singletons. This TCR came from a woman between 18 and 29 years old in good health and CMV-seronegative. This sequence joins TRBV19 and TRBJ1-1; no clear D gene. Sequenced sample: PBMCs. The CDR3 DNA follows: TGTGCCAGTAGTATCTCCGGGTTGAACACTGAAGCTTTCTTT. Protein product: CASSISGLNTEAFF.